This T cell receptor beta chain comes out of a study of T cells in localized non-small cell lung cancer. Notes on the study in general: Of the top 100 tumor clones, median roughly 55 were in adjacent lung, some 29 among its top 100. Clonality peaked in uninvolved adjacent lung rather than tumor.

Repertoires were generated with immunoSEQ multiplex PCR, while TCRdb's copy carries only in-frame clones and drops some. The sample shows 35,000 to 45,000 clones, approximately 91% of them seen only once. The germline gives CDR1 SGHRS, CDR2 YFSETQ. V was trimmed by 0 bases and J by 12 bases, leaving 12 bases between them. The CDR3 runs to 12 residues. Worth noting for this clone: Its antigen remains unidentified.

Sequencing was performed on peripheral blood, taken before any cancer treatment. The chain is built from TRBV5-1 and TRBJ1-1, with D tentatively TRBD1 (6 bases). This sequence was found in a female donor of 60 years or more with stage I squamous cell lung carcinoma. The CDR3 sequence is CASSLDRAGPFF. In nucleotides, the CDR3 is TGCGCCAGCAGCTTGGACAGGGCCGGCCCTTTCTTT.